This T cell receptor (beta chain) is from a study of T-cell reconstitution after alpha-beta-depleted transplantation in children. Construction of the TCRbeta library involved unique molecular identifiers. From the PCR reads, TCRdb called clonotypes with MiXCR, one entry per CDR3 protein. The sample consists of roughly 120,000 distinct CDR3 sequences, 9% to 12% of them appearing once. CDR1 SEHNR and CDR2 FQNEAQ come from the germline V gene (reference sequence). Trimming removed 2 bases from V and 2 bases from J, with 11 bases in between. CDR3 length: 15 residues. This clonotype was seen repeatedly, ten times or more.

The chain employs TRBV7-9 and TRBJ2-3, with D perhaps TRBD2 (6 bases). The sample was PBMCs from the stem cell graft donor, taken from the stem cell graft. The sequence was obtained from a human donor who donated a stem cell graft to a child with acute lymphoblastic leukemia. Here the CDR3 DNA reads TGTGCCAGCAGCTTACTGGCGGGGTTCACAGATACGCAGTATTTT. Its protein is CASSLLAGFTDTQYF.